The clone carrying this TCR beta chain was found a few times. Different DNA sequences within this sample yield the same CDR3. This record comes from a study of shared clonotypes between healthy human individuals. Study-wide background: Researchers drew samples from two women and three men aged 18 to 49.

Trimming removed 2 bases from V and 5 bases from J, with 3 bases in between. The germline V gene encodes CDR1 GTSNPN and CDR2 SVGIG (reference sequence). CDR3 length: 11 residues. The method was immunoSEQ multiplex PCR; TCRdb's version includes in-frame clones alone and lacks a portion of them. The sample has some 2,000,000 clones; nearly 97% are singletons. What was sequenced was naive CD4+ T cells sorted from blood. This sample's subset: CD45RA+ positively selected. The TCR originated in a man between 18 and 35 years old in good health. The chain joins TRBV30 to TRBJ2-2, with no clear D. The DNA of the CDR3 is TGTGCCTGGAGTCGTACCGGGGAGCTGTTTTTT. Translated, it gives CAWSRTGELFF.